These 11 T cell receptor beta chains came from one sample sequenced in a study of blood T cell repertoires in COVID-19. TCRdb's copy holds only in-frame clones and misses some; the assay was immunoSEQ multiplex PCR. The data show about 150,000 clones, roughly 87% seen once. The sample taken for sequencing was PBMCs or T cells enriched from blood (not recorded which). All receptors come from a woman in her forties who had been exposed to COVID-19.

CDR3 coding DNA: TGCGCCAGCAGCTTGGGCTGGGGGGGAGAGACGTACGAGCAGTACTTC. Translated: CASSLGWGGETYEQYF. The chain recombines TRBV5-1 with TRBJ2-7; TRBD2 matches 7 bases. The V gene's germline CDR1 is SGHRS and CDR2 YFSETQ. V lost 0 bases, J lost 4 bases, and 10 bases stayed unmatched. The CDR3 consists of 16 residues. Full variable domain (rest looked up from reference TRBV5-1 and TRBJ2-7): KAGVTQTPRYLIKTRGQQVTLSCSPISGHRSVSWYQQTPGQGLQFLFEYFSETQRNKGNFPGRFSGRQFSNSRSEMNVSTLELGDSALYLCASSLGWGGETYEQYFGPGTRLTVT.

CDR3 loop: CASFSGSGDNEQFF. In DNA form, the CDR3 reads TGTGCCAGCTTTAGCGGCTCGGGGGACAATGAGCAGTTCTTC. This chain uses TRBV6-5 with TRBJ2-1; D perhaps matches TRBD2 (6 bases). The CDR3 is 14 amino acids. Trimming took 8 bases from V and 5 from J, leaving 16 bases between them. Germline CDR1 MNHEY, CDR2 SVGAGI.

The gene calls are TRBV28 and TRBJ1-1; 8 nucleotides agree with TRBD1. This CDR3 has 12 amino acids. Unmatched junction bases numbered 5, after V lost 3 bases and J lost 11 bases. The germline V gene encodes CDR1 MDHEN and CDR2 SYDVKM. CDR3 nucleotide sequence: TGTGCCAGCAGTTTCCTCCGACAGGGGGCTTTCTTT. As protein: CASSFLRQGAFF.

V gene TRBV29-1 combines with J gene TRBJ2-3; tentative D call: TRBD2 (7 bases). The CDR3 has 15 amino acids. Germline CDR1 reads SQVTM; CDR2 reads ANQGSEA. Trimming removed 6 bases at V and 2 bases at J, with 18 bases between. In nucleotides, the CDR3 is TGCAGCGTGGACCTCGGGGCGGGGGCCACAGATACGCAGTATTTT. It encodes CSVDLGAGATDTQYF.

This clone has just a few counts. This chain joins TRBV6-5 and TRBJ2-7; 7 bases line up with TRBD1. The V gene's germline CDR1 is MNHEY and CDR2 SVGAGI. V lost 0 bases to trimming and J lost 6 bases; unmatched junction nucleotides: 8. The CDR3 spans 15 residues. The CDR3 region is CASSYSDREAAEQYF. As DNA, the CDR3 is TGTGCCAGCAGTTACTCAGACAGGGAAGCCGCCGAGCAGTACTTC.

The J gene is TRBJ1-6, the V gene TRBV7-2; 11 bases map to TRBD1. After removal of 0 bases from V and 8 bases from J, the junction contained 6 bases not matched to a gene. The V gene's germline CDR1 is SGHTA and CDR2 FQGNSA. CDR3 length: 17 residues. The CDR3 DNA follows: TGTGCCAGCAGCTTAGCTGGCGGGGACAGGGGGGATTCACCCCTCCACTTT. It specifies CASSLAGGDRGDSPLHF.

This clone was detected only a few times. The V gene is TRBV27, the J gene TRBJ2-1; TRBD2 agrees at 9 bases. Germline CDR1 is MNHEY and CDR2 is SMNVEV (reference sequence). The J segment lost 6 bases and the V segment lost 5 bases, leaving 11 bases of the junction unmatched. The CDR3 length is 16 residues. The CDR3 here is CASSVDGGGALNEQFF. The CDR3 DNA is TGTGCCAGCAGTGTCGACGGCGGGGGGGCCCTCAATGAGCAGTTCTTC.

The DNA for the CDR3 is TGTGCCAGCAGCTTAGACAGTCTCCAAGAGACCCAGTACTTC. Protein product: CASSLDSLQETQYF. The chain links TRBV7-9 to TRBJ2-5; D is unclear. V lost 1 base and J 1 base, leaving 7 bases between the germline ends. Looked up from germline, CDR1 is SEHNR and CDR2 is FQNEAQ (reference sequence). CDR3 length equals 14 residues. Complete variable domain (other parts from reference TRBV7-9 and TRBJ2-5): DTGVSQNPRHKITKRGQNVTFRCDPISEHNRLYWYRQTLGQGPEFLTYFQNEAQLEKSRLLSDRFSAERPKGSFSTLEIQRTEQGDSAMYLCASSLDSLQETQYFGPGTRLLVL.

The CDR3 sequence is CASSQAFTEAFF. CDR3 bases: TGTGCCAGCTCCCAGGCTTTCACTGAAGCTTTCTTT. This chain links TRBV9 with TRBJ1-1; D uncertain. The CDR3 totals 12 residues. CDR1 is SGDLS, CDR2 YYNGEE, per germline. Trimming removed 7 bases at V and 4 bases at J, with 11 bases between.

This sequence joins TRBV5-1 and TRBJ1-1; the D is unclear. The CDR3 is made up of 13 amino acids. Trimming took 1 base from V and 5 from J, leaving 9 bases between them. Germline loops: CDR1 SGHRS, CDR2 YFSETQ. The CDR3 DNA reads as TGCGCCAGCAGCTTGAACGGCAGGACTGAAGCTTTCTTT. Amino acids: CASSLNGRTEAFF.

This chain joins TRBV7-8 and TRBJ1-1; TRBD1 agrees at 11 bases. With 5 bases clipped from V and 5 bases from J, the junction kept 7 bases outside the gene matches. The CDR3 contains 15 residues. Germline assignment: CDR1 SGHVS and CDR2 FQNEAQ. The CDR3 DNA is TGTGCCAGCAGCCTAGGACAGGGGGCAAGAACTGAAGCTTTCTTT. Translation: CASSLGQGARTEAFF.